What follows describes a single T cell receptor beta chain. The V and J ends lost 5 bases and 6 bases, in that order; junction bases with no gene match: 5. The CDR3 contains 13 residues. This record belongs to a study of blood T cell repertoires in COVID-19. Original handling: The assay estimated nucleated cells by amplifying reference gene primers. Generated by immunoSEQ multiplex PCR, the TCRdb table keeps only in-frame clones and is missing some. V, J and clone size reflect that table, while D and trimming were determined from the DNA. The table has roughly 520,000 clones, 88% seen once. This chain connects TRBV12-3 or TRBV12-4 to TRBJ1-2; 8 bases agree with TRBD1. The sample was PBMCs or T cells enriched from blood (not recorded which). The clonotype comes from a woman in her thirties or forties who had recovered from COVID-19. The CDR3 here is CASSMTGANGYTF. The CDR3 region has the DNA TGTGCCAGCAGTATGACAGGGGCGAATGGCTACACCTTC.